The clone carrying this TCR beta chain was counted a few times. No antigen is known for it. TCRdb itself ran the 5' RACE reads through MiXCR, one entry per CDR3 protein. This table has just over 250,000 distinct CDR3 sequences, about 5.2% appearing once. This specimen belongs to a study of T cells after yellow fever vaccination. At the level of the study: Libraries from low-cell-number fractions were prepared with the SMART-Seq v4 Ultra Low Input RNA kit.

CDR1 and CDR2 (germline): DFQATT, SNEGSKA (reference sequence). The CDR3 consists of 13 residues. J lost 3 bases, V lost 7 bases, and 4 bases had no gene match. Study-level results: The booster saw the reappearance of most primary-vaccination clones (96% CD4, around 88% CD8).

This chain uses TRBV20-1 with TRBJ1-4; TRBD1 matches at 8 bases. This receptor was obtained from a man in his late teens or twenties who received the YFV17D yellow fever vaccine. Sequencing was performed on CD4+ T cells sorted from PBMCs, taken on the day of the yellow fever booster vaccination. CDR3 region: CSGAGQANEKLFF. CDR3 DNA sequence: TGCAGTGGCGCGGGACAGGCTAATGAAAAACTGTTTTTT.